This is a list of T cell receptor beta chains from one sample in a study of shared clonotypes between healthy human individuals. Profiled with immunoSEQ multiplex PCR; TCRdb holds only in-frame clones, not every one. The data contain about 2 million clones, approximately 94% of them seen just once; the ten biggest clones take up about 1.1%. The sequenced material came from naive CD8+ T cells sorted from blood. These receptors were taken from a man between 18 and 35 years old in good health. Each CDR3 is given without its conserved first and last residue. D genes are given only for firm matches.

v_gene	j_gene	d_gene	CDR3aa
TRBV6-5	TRBJ2-7	TRBD2	ASSYEGGSYEQY
TRBV27	TRBJ2-5	.	ASSLLGKGETQY
TRBV19	TRBJ1-1	.	ASSIDLESVYEAF
TRBV7-9	TRBJ2-3	TRBD1	ASSEQGAMTDTQY
TRBV25-1	TRBJ2-5	TRBD1	ASSVRGETQY
TRBV15	TRBJ2-2	TRBD1	ATSSGQGPGELF
TRBV7-9	TRBJ1-1	.	ASSEDRLRAF
TRBV27	TRBJ1-5	.	ASSEGGRQPQH
TRBV4-1	TRBJ1-5	.	ASSQEAAYSNQPQH
TRBV4-2	TRBJ2-2	TRBD1	ASRDYGTGPTGELF
TRBV25-1	TRBJ2-5	.	ATSGLGETQY
TRBV4-1	TRBJ1-4	.	ASSQGTSPMNEKLF
TRBV6-5	TRBJ2-1	TRBD1	ASRRRTGVGNEQF
TRBV13	TRBJ2-7	TRBD2	ASSEGLAGGHEQY
TRBV7-9	TRBJ2-2	.	ASSFGPGQSNTGELF
TRBV7-9	TRBJ2-7	.	ASSLYSSEQY
TRBV9	TRBJ2-3	TRBD2	ASSPTLTSGSRSTDTQY
TRBV18	TRBJ1-4	.	ASSPPGANEKLF
TRBV14	TRBJ2-1	TRBD1	ASSQGGTGYYNEQF
TRBV30	TRBJ1-6	.	ASSIDPWGNSPLH
TRBV29-1	TRBJ2-1	TRBD1	SVMGDSSYNEQF
TRBV28	TRBJ2-3	.	ASSQDRRSDTQY
TRBV4-1	TRBJ1-4	TRBD1	ASSHPTGGREKLF
TRBV4-3	TRBJ2-3	TRBD1	ASSPGQGPDTQY
TRBV27	TRBJ1-3	TRBD1	ASRHGQGATVAGNTIY
TRBV7-9	TRBJ2-3	.	ASSLARGKGTDTQY
TRBV5-1	TRBJ2-1	TRBD2	ASSLAGGPGNEQF
TRBV6-1	TRBJ2-7	TRBD1	ASSAGQGAIMDYEQY
TRBV15	TRBJ2-7	.	ATSDLGNYEQY
TRBV5-1	TRBJ2-7	.	ASSLGQSYEQY
TRBV4-1	TRBJ2-7	.	ASSPQSETYSYEQY
TRBV6-5	TRBJ1-1	.	ASSEQHYTEAF
TRBV6-6	TRBJ2-7	.	ASSPSSQDPLYEQY
TRBV30	TRBJ2-3	.	AWSAVPGTQY
TRBV7-9	TRBJ1-1	.	ASSSPGFLEAF
TRBV4-2	TRBJ2-3	TRBD2	ASSPRTSGSTDTQY
TRBV11-2	TRBJ2-5	TRBD2	ASSLLAGGQETQY
TRBV2	TRBJ1-1	.	ASSERVLVQGMTEAF
TRBV7-9	TRBJ2-1	.	ASSLSHNEQF
TRBV7-9	TRBJ1-2	.	ASSLVEGDGYT
TRBV27	TRBJ2-5	.	ASSLSTVQETQY
TRBV9	TRBJ2-5	.	ASSVSRSETQY
TRBV7-2	TRBJ1-1	.	ASIRDGFYWENTEAF
TRBV5-1	TRBJ1-1	TRBD1	ASSLQGAIFTEAF
TRBV27	TRBJ2-5	.	ASSLRRGNQETQY
TRBV6-5	TRBJ2-7	TRBD1	ASSPGQGSYEQY
TRBV5-5	TRBJ1-2	.	ASSLSGPGYGYT
TRBV29-1	TRBJ2-7	.	SVEDGGDEQY
TRBV19	TRBJ1-6	.	ASSTGLLNSPLH
TRBV9	TRBJ1-5	.	ASSVDGGQNQPQH
TRBV6-5	TRBJ2-1	.	ASSTMAANEQF
TRBV10-3	TRBJ1-5	.	AISESDQPQH
TRBV7-9	TRBJ2-7	.	ASSSGLPYEQY
TRBV5-6	TRBJ2-7	.	ASSLRGAEQY
TRBV5-5	TRBJ2-2	TRBD1	ASSLGSRRGRTGELF
TRBV5-6	TRBJ2-3	TRBD2	ASSLELAGGSDTQY
TRBV30	TRBJ2-5	.	AWSLTEGWGYQETQY
TRBV28	TRBJ2-7	.	ASGNPEAHEQY
TRBV28	TRBJ1-4	.	ASSTPAGAREKLF
TRBV5-6	TRBJ2-7	.	ASMLSYGTIWEQY